This paragraph reports one TCR beta chain. The antigen remains undetermined. These data originate in a study of graft-versus-host responses after intestinal transplantation. Study summary: Following induction with anti-thymocyte globulin, all recipients were given tacrolimus and steroids for around three years.

The method was immunoSEQ multiplex PCR; TCRdb's version includes in-frame clones alone and lacks a portion of them. Among about 120,000 clones, 90% to 95% were seen once, and the ten largest hold roughly 1%. Study-wide findings and caveats: Early post-transplant HvG declines were associated with peak circulating GvH clone levels. GvH clones turned up in recipient marrow; some had shown up first in ileum or blood. Some patients had graft-donor T cell macrochimerism. In their allografts, the ratios of graft-versus-host to host-versus-graft T cell clones were high.

The CDR3 runs 16 residues. Germline assignment: CDR1 SGHVS and CDR2 FQNEAQ. Between the trimmed V and J ends, which lost 1 base and 1 base, there was a span of 12 bases. The J gene is TRBJ2-3, the V gene TRBV7-8, with D perhaps given as TRBD1 or TRBD2 (6 bases each). The TCR was taken from a human donor who was the organ donor for an intestinal transplant. The sequences come from unstimulated CD8+ T cells sorted from spleen or lymph node cells, collected before transplant. CDR3 in DNA: TGTGCCAGCAGCTTAGTAGGGGGGCGGGGCACAGATACGCAGTATTTT. Its protein product is CASSLVGGRGTDTQYF.